Presented here are 21 T cell receptor beta chains from one specimen sequenced in a study of OX40 agonist ivuxolimab in advanced cancers. The method was the immunoSEQ multiplex PCR assay. The source is immuneACCESS, and TCRdb retained only in-frame sequences with V and J called. Part of the clones is not carried over; for the studies checked, unresolved V genes explain less than half of this, and the remainder is unexplained. This sample gives fewer than 30,000 clones in total; about 76% of them show up just once. Roughly 32% of the sample lies in the top ten. Sample: CD4+ or CD8+ T cells sorted from blood, taken in a trial of the OX40 agonist ivuxolimab. Receptor source: an adult with an advanced solid tumor such as melanoma, head and neck, liver or kidney cancer.

Relative to its sample, this clone is medium-sized (0.01 to 0.1%). The J gene is TRBJ1-2, the V gene TRBV6-6; D not certain. The CDR3 covers 15 residues. The germline V gene encodes CDR1 MNHNY and CDR2 SVGAGI (reference sequence). V lost 8 bases and J 4 bases, leaving 20 bases between the germline ends. The CDR3 sequence is CASASSPSRFYGYTF. In DNA form, the CDR3 reads TGTGCCAGCGCAAGTTCACCCAGTCGGTTCTATGGCTACACCTTC.

CDR3 amino acids: CAISESRDRAPLNTEAFF. The CDR3 coding sequence is TGTGCCATCAGTGAGAGCCGGGACAGGGCACCCTTGAACACTGAAGCTTTCTTT. This rearrangement joins TRBV10-3 to TRBJ1-1, with 9 bases aligning to TRBD1. V trimming: 2 bases; J trimming: 0 bases; junction bases outside the gene matches: 10. Germline loops: CDR1 ENHRY, CDR2 SYGVKD. The CDR3 length is 18 residues.

The chain joins TRBV27 to TRBJ1-4, with no clear D. The CDR3 spans 16 residues. The ends were cut back, 7 bases at V and 0 bases at J, with 15 bases in the middle. The V gene's germline CDR1 is MNHEY and CDR2 SMNVEV (reference sequence). CDR3 nucleotide sequence: TGTGCCAGCATTCGGCCTGCTTCCGCAACTAATGAAAAACTGTTTTTT. Amino acids: CASIRPASATNEKLFF.

This chain links TRBV4-1 with TRBJ1-1; 7 positions match TRBD1. The J segment lost 7 bases and the V segment lost 2 bases, leaving 10 bases of the junction unmatched. CDR1 MGHRA and CDR2 YSYEKL come from the germline V gene. The CDR3 loop spans 15 amino acids. The CDR3 reads CASSQRQGLDGEAFF. CDR3 DNA sequence: TGCGCCAGCAGCCAAAGACAGGGCCTAGACGGTGAAGCTTTCTTT.

This sequence joins TRBV7-8 and TRBJ2-7; D not certain. CDR1 and CDR2 from the germline V gene are SGHVS and FQNEAQ. Trimming removed 1 base at V and 0 bases at J, with 4 bases between. The CDR3 spans 13 residues. CDR3 nucleotide sequence: TGTGCCAGCAGCTTAGAATACTCCTACGAGCAGTACTTC. Amino acid sequence: CASSLEYSYEQYF. The full variable domain, with the rest looked up from reference TRBV7-8 and TRBJ2-7, is GAGVSQSPRYKVAKRGQDVALRCDPISGHVSLFWYQQALGQGPEFLTYFQNEAQLDKSGLPSDRFFAERPEGSVSTLKIQRTQQEDSAVYLCASSLEYSYEQYFGPGTRLTVT.

The chain combines TRBV25-1 with TRBJ2-2; D gene unclear. The CDR3 loop spans 15 amino acids. Germline V gene data show CDR1 as MGHDK and CDR2 as SYGVNS. Trimming cost V 1 base and J 3 bases, with 9 bases left between them. In DNA, the CDR3 is TGTGCCAGCAGTGAATTTTATGGATACACCGGGGAGCTGTTTTTT. As protein: CASSEFYGYTGELFF. Using reference TRBV25-1 and TRBJ2-2 for the parts outside the CDR3, the full variable domain is EADIYQTPRYLVIGTGKKITLECSQTMGHDKMYWYQQDPGMELHLIHYSYGVNSTEKGDLSSESTVSRIRTEHFPLTLESARPSHTSQYLCASSEFYGYTGELFFGEGSRLTVL.

The chain recombines TRBV11-2 with TRBJ1-1; D unresolved. Trimming took 0 bases from V and 0 from J, leaving 11 bases between them. Germline CDR1 SGHAT, CDR2 FQNNGV. The CDR3 is 16 residues long. The CDR3 bases are TGTGCCAGCAGCTTAGATAGGGCCTACATGAACACTGAAGCTTTCTTT. Protein: CASSLDRAYMNTEAFF.

CDR3: CASSLGAGRYGYTF. The CDR3 DNA sequence: TGTGCCAGCAGCTTGGGGGCAGGGCGATATGGCTACACCTTC. The V gene is TRBV5-6, the J gene TRBJ1-2; possibly TRBD1 for D (5 bases). Germline assignment: CDR1 SGHDT and CDR2 YYEEEE. The CDR3 totals 14 residues. V was shortened by 0 bases and J by 5 bases, with 11 bases between the two germline ends.

This rearrangement joins TRBV5-5 to TRBJ2-7; perhaps D is TRBD1 or TRBD2 (6 bases each). V shed 5 bases and J shed 2 bases, with 17 bases lying between them. The CDR3 consists of 15 residues. Germline loops: CDR1 SGHKS, CDR2 YYEKEE (reference sequence). This CDR3 reads CASRDRGGSTYEQYF. The CDR3 DNA reads as TGTGCCAGCAGGGACCGAGGGGGGTCAACCTACGAGCAGTACTTC.

The V and J genes are TRBV5-5 and TRBJ1-1; the D is unclear. V dropped 0 bases and J dropped 6 bases, with 12 bases sitting between them. This CDR3 spans 14 amino acids. Per germline, CDR1 SGHKS and CDR2 YYEKEE (reference sequence). CDR3 in amino acids: CASSLVSGGAEAFF. The CDR3 DNA reads as TGTGCCAGCAGCTTGGTATCAGGAGGCGCTGAAGCTTTCTTT.

This clone was detected once. The V gene is TRBV4-1, the J gene TRBJ1-3; the D is unclear. Trimming removed 1 base at V and 15 bases at J, with 13 bases between. From germline, CDR1 is MGHRA and CDR2 YSYEKL. The CDR3 is made up of 12 amino acids. The CDR3 DNA reads TGCGCCAGCAGCCAAGGTACCGAGGCGGAATATTTT. Translated, it gives CASSQGTEAEYF.

The chain couples TRBV9 to TRBJ2-7; TRBD1 or TRBD2 may be the D gene (5 bases each). In germline, CDR1 is SGDLS, CDR2 YYNGEE. The CDR3 covers 15 residues. Trimming removed 6 bases at V and 2 bases at J, with 18 bases between. CDR3 in DNA: TGTGCCAGCAAACCCTCAGGGACGTCCCCCTACGAGCAGTACTTC. Amino acid sequence: CASKPSGTSPYEQYF.

This clone was seen only once. The chain is built from TRBV5-6 and TRBJ1-5; D is ambiguous. The CDR3 totals 15 residues. Germline V CDR1 and CDR2: SGHDT, YYEEEE. V lost 5 bases, J lost 3 bases, and 15 bases lay in between. This CDR3 reads CASSSLREPNQPQHF. CDR3 in DNA: TGTGCCAGCAGTTCCCTTCGGGAACCCAATCAGCCCCAGCATTTT.

The chain employs TRBV7-9 and TRBJ2-3, with 9 bases fitting TRBD2. The V segment lost 5 bases and the J segment 3 bases; nucleotides outside the gene matches: 9. The CDR3 is made up of 16 amino acids. CDR1 and CDR2 (germline): SEHNR, FQNEAQ (reference sequence). The CDR3 region is CASSLRLADRTDTQYF. The DNA of the CDR3 is TGTGCCAGCAGCCTCCGACTAGCGGATAGGACAGATACGCAGTATTTT.

The V gene is TRBV5-1, the J gene TRBJ1-1; 7 bases fit TRBD1. The V gene's germline CDR1 is SGHRS and CDR2 YFSETQ. This CDR3 region has 15 residues. V gave up 4 bases and J gave up 5 bases; unmatched junction bases: 11. The CDR3 nucleotides read TGCGCCAGCAGCGGACCGGGACAGCGTCCTACTGAAGCTTTCTTT. It specifies CASSGPGQRPTEAFF.

The chain joins TRBV4-1 to TRBJ1-5; 8 nucleotides line up with TRBD1. Germline CDR1 reads MGHRA; CDR2 reads YSYEKL. Trimming removed 0 bases from V and 6 bases from J; junction bases left unmatched: 4. The CDR3 length is 15 residues. CDR3 loop: CASSQDGTGGQPQHF. CDR3 nucleotide sequence: TGCGCCAGCAGCCAAGATGGAACAGGGGGTCAGCCCCAGCATTTT.

In nucleotides, the CDR3 is TGTGCCAGCAGCGGGGGGCAGGGGATCTCCTACGAGCAGTACTTC. This translates into CASSGGQGISYEQYF. The chain has TRBV5-6 and TRBJ2-7; D assignment may be TRBD1 or TRBD2 (6 bases each). CDR1 and CDR2 (germline): SGHDT, YYEEEE. The CDR3 length is 15 residues. V was shortened by 4 bases and J by 0 bases, with 14 bases between the two germline ends. Drawing the rest from reference TRBV5-6 and TRBJ2-7, the complete variable domain is DAGVTQSPTHLIKTRGQQVTLRCSPKSGHDTVSWYQQALGQGPQFIFQYYEEEERQRGNFPDRFSGHQFPNYSSELNVNALLLGDSALYLCASSGGQGISYEQYFGPGTRLTVT.

In its sample, this clone was seen once. This sequence joins TRBV4-2 and TRBJ2-1; possibly TRBD2 for D (5 bases). V was clipped by 6 bases and J by 11 bases, with 11 bases between them. The CDR3 totals 11 residues. Germline CDR1 reads LGHNA; CDR2 reads YNFKEQ. The DNA of the CDR3 is TGTGCCAGCAGAGGGAGCCAAAAGCAGTTCTTC. It codes for CASRGSQKQFF.

V usage is TRBV5-1 and J usage is TRBJ2-7; 10 nucleotides agree with TRBD1. Germline V gene data show CDR1 as SGHRS and CDR2 as YFSETQ. The V gene end was trimmed by 3 bases and the J gene end by 6 bases; junction bases not matched to a gene: 9. The CDR3 consists of 15 residues. In DNA, the CDR3 is TGCGCCAGCAGCTCTTTCCCGGGACAGGGGTCCGAGCAGTACTTC. This codes for CASSSFPGQGSEQYF.

The chain combines TRBV28 with TRBJ1-4; unclear D gene. Trimming removed 6 bases at V and 3 bases at J, with 11 bases between. Germline assignment: CDR1 MDHEN and CDR2 SYDVKM. The CDR3 covers 14 residues. The CDR3 DNA reads TGTGCCAGCAGAATGGCACCCCCTAATGAAAAACTGTTTTTT. Translation gives CASRMAPPNEKLFF.

This clone has only one observation. CDR3 amino acids: CASRSSGTNEQFF. The CDR3 nucleotides are TGTGCCAGCAGATCCAGCGGTACAAATGAGCAGTTCTTC. The chain uses TRBV13 and TRBJ2-1; tentatively, D is TRBD2 (5 bases). Germline V CDR1 and CDR2: PRHDT, FYEKMQ (reference sequence). The CDR3 has 13 amino acids. The V end was cut by 6 bases, the J end by 7 bases, with 13 bases between. Supplemented by reference TRBV13 and TRBJ2-1, the full variable domain reads AAGVIQSPRHLIKEKRETATLKCYPIPRHDTVYWYQQGPGQDPQFLISFYEKMQSDKGSIPDRFSAQQFSDYHSELNMSSLELGDSALYFCASRSSGTNEQFFGPGTRLTVL.